This TCR beta chain was retrieved from a study of Graves' ophthalmopathy and Graves' hyperthyroidism. Across the study: Hyperthyroidism qualified as stable when ophthalmopathy did not develop within 18 months of follow-up. Study-level results: The authors also found most expanded thyroid clonotypes above 0.001 frequency in blood.

The CDR3 runs 13 residues. Amplification of the TCR beta CDR3 regions used RNA transcripts (as template). HTBI-primed first-round RT-PCR preceded second-round multiplex PCR. TCRdb recomputed calls from the multiplex PCR reads with MiXCR, one row per CDR3 protein. The table records a few hundred thousand distinct CDR3 sequences, under 40% of them present only once. Patients in the hyperthyroidism group, adults aged 18 to 65, were newly diagnosed, under 2 months' duration. With regard to this clonotype: Its antigen is currently unknown. A much larger clone differs by one base, so this may be a read error.

The sequence was obtained from an adult man with Graves' hyperthyroidism. The specimen sequenced was peripheral blood or thyroid tissue (not recorded which). The rearrangement links TRBV12-3 or TRBV12-4 to TRBJ2-2, with 9 positions matching TRBD1. For the CDR3, the DNA is TGTCCCAGCAGCGGGACAGGGTTCGAGGAGCTGTTTTTT. This sequence encodes CPSSGTGFEELFF.